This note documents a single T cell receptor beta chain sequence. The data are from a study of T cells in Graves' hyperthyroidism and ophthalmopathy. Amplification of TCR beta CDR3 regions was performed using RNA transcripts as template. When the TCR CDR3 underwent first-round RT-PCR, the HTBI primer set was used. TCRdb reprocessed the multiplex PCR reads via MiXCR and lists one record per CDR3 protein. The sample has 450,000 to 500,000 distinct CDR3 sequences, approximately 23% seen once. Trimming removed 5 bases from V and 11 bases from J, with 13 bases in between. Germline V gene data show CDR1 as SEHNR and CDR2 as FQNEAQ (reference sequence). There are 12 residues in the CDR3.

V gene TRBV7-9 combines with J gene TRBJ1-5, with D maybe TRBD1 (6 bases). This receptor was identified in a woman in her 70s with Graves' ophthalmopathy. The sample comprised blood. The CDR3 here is CASSQQGWAQHF. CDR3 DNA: TGTGCCAGCAGCCAACAGGGCTGGGCCCAGCATTTT.